The 25 T cell receptor beta chains below all came from one sample that was sequenced in a study of T-cell reconstitution after alpha-beta-depleted transplantation in children. This sample's TCRbeta library carried unique molecular identifier barcodes. TCRdb re-called the PCR reads with MiXCR, one entry per CDR3 protein. The sample records about 360,000 distinct CDR3 sequences, 13% being singletons. Material: PBMCs, obtained from the stem cell graft. These receptors all come from a human donor who donated a stem cell graft to a child with Fanconi anemia.

This chain links TRBV5-1 with TRBJ1-1, with TRBD1 identical over 8 bases. Germline V lookup: CDR1 SGHRS, CDR2 YFSETQ. J gave up 1 base and V 4 bases, and 6 bases lay outside the gene matches. This CDR3 has 15 residues. The chain's CDR3 is CASSPGTGSNTEAFF. The CDR3 DNA is TGCGCCAGCAGCCCGGGGACAGGATCGAACACTGAAGCTTTCTTT.

With regard to this clonotype: This may be a read error, as it is one base from a much larger clone. The DNA of the CDR3 is TGTGCCAGCAGCACCGGGACAGGGAACACCGGGGAGCTGTTTTTT. Protein product: CASSTGTGNTGELFF. This chain uses TRBV12-3 or TRBV12-4 with TRBJ2-2, with 8 bases aligning to TRBD1. The CDR3 spans 15 residues. V was pared by 6 bases and J by 1 base, with 4 bases of the junction left unmatched.

This clonotype has at least ten counts. The J gene is TRBJ1-1, the V gene TRBV5-5; D may be TRBD1 (5 bases). From germline, CDR1 is SGHKS and CDR2 YYEKEE (reference sequence). CDR3 length: 13 residues. Trimming removed 0 bases from V and 7 bases from J, with 10 bases in between. CDR3 coding DNA: TGTGCCAGCAGCTTGGATCTGAGGGGTGAAGCTTTCTTT. Its translation: CASSLDLRGEAFF. Combining the CDR3 with reference TRBV5-5 and TRBJ1-1 gives the whole variable domain DAGVTQSPTHLIKTRGQQVTLRCSPISGHKSVSWYQQVLGQGPQFIFQYYEKEERGRGNFPDRFSARQFPNYSSELNVNALLLGDSALYLCASSLDLRGEAFFGQGTRLTVV.

This CDR3 reads CASSYQVSVNTEAFF. CDR3 nucleotide sequence: TGTGCCAGCAGTTACCAGGTGTCGGTTAACACTGAAGCTTTCTTT. The rearrangement uses TRBV6-5 and TRBJ1-1; D not certain. CDR1 MNHEY and CDR2 SVGAGI come from the germline V gene. Trimming removed 2 bases from V and 2 bases from J, with 12 bases in between. The CDR3 extends over 15 amino acids.

The V and J genes are TRBV6-1 and TRBJ1-1; possible D gene TRBD1, 6 bases. V was shortened by 4 bases and J by 5 bases, with 11 bases between the two germline ends. Germline loops: CDR1 MNHNS, CDR2 SASEGT. The CDR3 extends over 13 amino acids. The CDR3 coding sequence is TGTGCCAGCAGTGGGACTGGACAGACTGAAGCTTTCTTT. This gives the protein CASSGTGQTEAFF.

The chain links TRBV18 to TRBJ1-1; 7 bases are shared with TRBD1. From germline, CDR1 is KGHSH and CDR2 LQKENI. This CDR3 is built from 15 residues. V shed 2 bases, J shed 10 bases, and the junction held 13 bases outside the gene matches. This CDR3 is CASSPYERGNRGAFF. CDR3 nucleotide sequence: TGTGCCAGCTCACCATACGAGAGGGGAAACAGGGGAGCTTTCTTT.

This clonotype was counted at least ten times. The V gene is TRBV7-8, the J gene TRBJ1-2; 11 nucleotides align to TRBD1. V lost 5 bases, J lost 6 bases, and 5 bases stayed unmatched. The CDR3 is 14 residues long. Germline CDR1 and CDR2: SGHVS and FQNEAQ. CDR3 DNA sequence: TGTGCCAGCAGCCCAGGACAGGGGGCGGATGGCTACACCTTC. Its translation is CASSPGQGADGYTF.

This clonotype has at least ten counts. The chain uses TRBV3-1 and TRBJ1-3; D is unresolved. The CDR3 runs 13 residues. Trimming shortened V by 6 bases and J by 0 bases, and 6 bases separated the two germline ends. CDR1 and CDR2 from the germline V gene are LGHDT and YNNKEL (reference sequence). The CDR3 region is CASSPSSGNTIYF. The CDR3 bases are TGTGCCAGCAGTCCGAGCTCTGGAAACACCATATATTTT.

This clonotype has a handful of counts. V gene TRBV7-9 combines with J gene TRBJ1-4; 10 bases agree with TRBD1. V shed 3 bases and J 6 bases; nucleotides not matched to a gene: 7. The CDR3 sequence is 16 residues long. Germline CDR1 SEHNR, CDR2 FQNEAQ (reference sequence). The CDR3 DNA reads TGTGCCAGCAGCTTTCCTAGGACAGGGGGGGATGAAAAACTGTTTTTT. Its translation is CASSFPRTGGDEKLFF.

In its sample, this clonotype was seen many times. V usage is TRBV12-3 or TRBV12-4 and J usage is TRBJ2-2; no definite D call. V was clipped by 6 bases and J by 0 bases, with 17 bases between them. The CDR3 has 17 amino acids. CDR3 amino acids: CASSLRKTSANTGELFF. The DNA for the CDR3 is TGTGCCAGCAGCCTCCGAAAGACGTCTGCGAACACCGGGGAGCTGTTTTTT.

Ten or more counts support this clonotype. This chain links TRBV12-3 or TRBV12-4 with TRBJ2-7; D not resolved. The CDR3 spans 13 residues. Trimming stripped 3 bases from V and 1 base from J, with 7 bases between. CDR3 sequence: CASSFRSSYEQYF. The CDR3 nucleotides are TGTGCCAGCAGTTTTCGGAGTTCCTACGAGCAGTACTTC.

The chain carries TRBV3-1 and TRBJ1-1, with D unresolved. The CDR3 covers 15 residues. Trimming removed 4 bases at V and 0 bases at J, with 12 bases between. The germline V gene encodes CDR1 LGHDT and CDR2 YNNKEL (reference sequence). CDR3 amino acids: CASSPDLTVNTEAFF. The DNA for the CDR3 is TGTGCCAGCAGCCCAGACCTAACAGTGAACACTGAAGCTTTCTTT.

This clonotype was picked up many times. The J gene is TRBJ1-2, the V gene TRBV20-1; D gene ambiguous. V was clipped by 7 bases and J by 6 bases, with 9 bases between them. This CDR3 has 10 amino acids. The V gene's germline CDR1 is DFQATT and CDR2 SNEGSKA (reference sequence). For the CDR3, the DNA is TGCAGTGTTTATTGGAATGGCTACACCTTC. Its translation is CSVYWNGYTF.

This clonotype turned up a few times. This chain links TRBV4-1 with TRBJ2-3; 8 bases align to TRBD2. J lost 4 bases, V lost 4 bases, and 13 bases had no gene match. CDR3 size: 17 residues. Germline-derived CDR1 and CDR2 are MGHRA and YSYEKL. CDR3 sequence reads: CASSPPHNSGASDTQYF. The CDR3 DNA sequence: TGCGCCAGCAGCCCCCCCCATAATAGCGGGGCCTCAGATACGCAGTATTTT.

A few counts support this clonotype. V and J are TRBV5-1 and TRBJ1-1; maybe TRBD1 (5 bases). The CDR3 totals 13 residues. Germline V gene sequence: CDR1 SGHRS, CDR2 YFSETQ. Deletions cut 0 bases from V and 8 bases from J, with 11 bases between. The CDR3 nucleotides are TGCGCCAGCAGCTTGGCGGGGCCACCCGAAGCTTTCTTT. It yields the protein CASSLAGPPEAFF.

The rearrangement uses TRBV4-1 and TRBJ1-2; D unclear. Trimming took 0 bases from V and 0 from J, leaving 11 bases between them. Germline CDR1 MGHRA, CDR2 YSYEKL. This CDR3 is 16 amino acids long. The CDR3, as DNA: TGCGCCAGCAGCCAAGAGGTGACGTACACTAACTATGGCTACACCTTC. Its protein is CASSQEVTYTNYGYTF.

The chain carries TRBV6-5 and TRBJ2-2, with D perhaps TRBD1 (6 bases). The CDR3 runs 15 residues. In germline, CDR1 is MNHEY, CDR2 SVGAGI. Deletions cut 2 bases from V and 5 bases from J, with 12 bases between. CDR3 coding DNA: TGTGCCAGCAGTTACAATGGGCAGGGGACCGGGGAGCTGTTTTTT. It yields the protein CASSYNGQGTGELFF.

The table lists this clonotype with a count of one. The V and J genes are TRBV20-1 and TRBJ2-5, with TRBD2 identical over 9 bases. V trimming: 5 bases; J trimming: 4 bases; junction bases outside the gene matches: 5. The CDR3 sequence is 13 residues long. Germline V gives CDR1 DFQATT, CDR2 SNEGSKA (reference sequence). This CDR3 is CSAFWTSAETQYF. The CDR3 DNA reads as TGCAGTGCTTTCTGGACTAGCGCAGAGACCCAGTACTTC.

The chain uses TRBV3-1 and TRBJ2-1; tentatively, D is TRBD2 (6 bases). This CDR3 has 13 residues. V lost 3 bases to trimming and J lost 8 bases, with 11 bases between them. Germline V gene sequence: CDR1 LGHDT, CDR2 YNNKEL (reference sequence). The DNA for the CDR3 is TGTGCCAGCAGCCACTTGGAGGGGCATGAGCAGTTCTTC. This gives the protein CASSHLEGHEQFF.

V is TRBV9 and J is TRBJ2-7; the match to TRBD1 covers 12 bases. Germline trimming cut 4 bases from V and 8 bases from J; bases unmatched to any gene: 7. Germline V lookup: CDR1 SGDLS, CDR2 YYNGEE. This CDR3 contains 14 residues. This CDR3 reads CASSPQGQGAQQYF. In nucleotides, the CDR3 is TGTGCCAGCAGCCCCCAGGGACAGGGGGCGCAGCAGTACTTC.

This clonotype turned up a few times. The chain is built from TRBV18 and TRBJ2-4; possible D gene TRBD2, 6 bases. Germline V gene lookup returns CDR1 KGHSH and CDR2 LQKENI. This CDR3 has 17 amino acids. The ends were cut back, 3 bases at V and 0 bases at J, with 15 bases in the middle. The CDR3: CASSPQGGARAKNIQYF. CDR3 nucleotide sequence: TGTGCCAGCTCACCGCAGGGAGGCGCGCGAGCCAAAAACATTCAGTACTTC.

The rearrangement joins TRBV10-3 to TRBJ2-3, with 12 positions matching TRBD2. Per germline, CDR1 ENHRY and CDR2 SYGVKD. V lost 6 bases, J lost 4 bases, and 11 bases stayed unmatched. This CDR3 comprises 17 residues. CDR3 region: CAISTLSGTSGPDTQYF. The CDR3 DNA reads TGTGCCATCAGCACTCTGTCCGGGACTAGCGGGCCAGATACGCAGTATTTT.

This clonotype has a handful of counts. The chain is built from TRBV20-1 and TRBJ2-7; the D gene is possibly TRBD2 (5 bases). V was trimmed by 5 bases and J by 2 bases, leaving 16 bases between them. CDR3 length: 14 residues. CDR1 is DFQATT, CDR2 SNEGSKA, per germline (reference sequence). CDR3 DNA: TGCAGTGCTCAGGACCCCCGGAGGACCTACGAGCAGTACTTC. It codes for CSAQDPRRTYEQYF.

This chain joins TRBV6-5 and TRBJ1-2, with unresolved D. CDR1 and CDR2 from the germline V gene are MNHEY and SVGAGI. Deletions cut 5 bases from V and 8 bases from J, with 15 bases between. The CDR3 has 13 amino acids. The CDR3 DNA follows: TGTGCCAGCAGTCTACGGGCCTTATGGGGCTACACCTTC. Its translation is CASSLRALWGYTF.

The rearrangement uses TRBV7-2 and TRBJ2-1, with D possibly being TRBD1 (5 bases). Germline V gene sequence: CDR1 SGHTA, CDR2 FQGNSA. CDR3 length equals 15 residues. V gave up 5 bases and J gave up 4 bases, with 15 bases separating them. CDR3 residues: CASSQSDSVYNEQFF. CDR3 sequence (DNA): TGTGCCAGCAGCCAAAGTGACAGCGTATACAATGAGCAGTTCTTC.